A selection of T cell receptor beta chains follows, all from one sample in a study of cytomegalovirus exposure and HLA in healthy donors. Produced via immunoSEQ multiplex PCR; TCRdb's table is partial and in-frame only. The table records around 150,000 clones, about 80% of them present only once. Sequencing was performed on PBMCs. The receptors were sampled from a female donor in good health and CMV-seronegative. The CDR3 runs from the conserved cysteine through the conserved F or W. A D gene is named only where the DNA matches it firmly. Clone size appears in some rows only: once, few, many, or a class for an expanded clone.

CDR3 protein	CDR3 DNA	J gene	V gene	D gene	clone size
CASIVRGSRNTIYF	TGTGCCAGCATTGTCAGGGGTTCCAGGAACACCATATATTTT	TRBJ1-3	TRBV5-8	.	.
CASSHGTAEDEKLFF	TGTGCCAGCAGCCACGGGACAGCCGAGGATGAAAAACTGTTTTTT	TRBJ1-4	TRBV4-2	TRBD1	.
CASSAFRTSPDTAYGYTF	TGTGCCAGCAGTGCCTTCCGGACAAGCCCCGACACTGCCTATGGCTACACCTTC	TRBJ1-2	TRBV2	.	.
CAWRRRGLENSQYF	TGTGCCTGGAGGCGCCGGGGATTGGAAAACAGTCAGTACTTC	TRBJ2-4	TRBV30	.	.
CASSFWGQGDHSPLHF	TGTGCCAGCAGCTTTTGGGGACAGGGGGATCATTCACCCCTCCACTTT	TRBJ1-6	TRBV5-8	TRBD1	few
CAWSVRTSGLTEAFF	TGTGCCTGGAGTGTAAGAACTTCAGGGCTCACTGAAGCTTTCTTT	TRBJ1-1	TRBV30	.	.
CASSTRQNFNYGYTF	TGTGCCAGTAGTACCCGACAGAACTTTAACTATGGCTACACCTTC	TRBJ1-2	TRBV19	.	.
CASRPDRVHQPQHF	TGTGCCAGCAGGCCTGACAGGGTTCATCAGCCCCAGCATTTT	TRBJ1-5	TRBV2	TRBD1	few
CAWSPGQGARREKLFF	TGTGCCTGGAGTCCGGGACAGGGGGCGCGACGTGAAAAACTGTTTTTT	TRBJ1-4	TRBV30	TRBD1	.
CAMRAPLTGAAEAFF	TGTGCCATGAGGGCCCCCTTGACAGGGGCGGCTGAAGCTTTCTTT	TRBJ1-1	TRBV30	TRBD1	once
CASSPPGTVEQYF	TGTGCCAGCTCACCACCGGGGACAGTCGAGCAGTACTTC	TRBJ2-7	TRBV18	TRBD1	.
CASSDPGTGSYNEQFF	TGCGCCAGCAGTGACCCCGGGACAGGCTCCTACAATGAGCAGTTCTTC	TRBJ2-1	TRBV10-1	TRBD1	once
CASSKGLAGDSLTTDTQYF	TGCGCCAGCAGCAAGGGACTAGCGGGGGATTCACTCACCACAGATACGCAGTATTTT	TRBJ2-3	TRBV4-1	TRBD2	.
CASRDRIRENIQYF	TGTGCCAGTCGGGACAGGATCAGGGAAAACATTCAGTACTTC	TRBJ2-4	TRBV19	TRBD1	.
CAGRFQGIFYEQYF	TGTGCCGGACGGTTTCAGGGTATCTTTTACGAGCAGTACTTC	TRBJ2-7	TRBV5-8	.	few